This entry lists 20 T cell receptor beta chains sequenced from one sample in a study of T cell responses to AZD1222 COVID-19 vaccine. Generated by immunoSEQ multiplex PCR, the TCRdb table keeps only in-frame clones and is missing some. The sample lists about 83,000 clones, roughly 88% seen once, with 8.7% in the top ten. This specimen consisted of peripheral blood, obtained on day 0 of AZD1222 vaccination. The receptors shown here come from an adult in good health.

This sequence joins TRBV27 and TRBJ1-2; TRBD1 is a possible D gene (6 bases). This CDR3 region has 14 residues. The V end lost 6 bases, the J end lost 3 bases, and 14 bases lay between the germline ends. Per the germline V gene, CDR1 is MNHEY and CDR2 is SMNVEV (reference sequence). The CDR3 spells CASSRRQVDYGYTF. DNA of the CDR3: TGTGCCAGCAGCCGCCGACAGGTAGACTATGGCTACACCTTC.

The chain's CDR3 is CASSQTGESNQPQHF. In nucleotides, the CDR3 is TGCGCCAGCAGCCAGACAGGGGAAAGCAATCAGCCCCAGCATTTT. The chain is built from TRBV4-3 and TRBJ1-5, with TRBD1 matching over 8 bases. Germline V gene lookup returns CDR1 LGHNA and CDR2 YSLEER. V lost 3 bases to trimming and J lost 1 base; unmatched junction nucleotides: 2. The CDR3 consists of 15 residues.

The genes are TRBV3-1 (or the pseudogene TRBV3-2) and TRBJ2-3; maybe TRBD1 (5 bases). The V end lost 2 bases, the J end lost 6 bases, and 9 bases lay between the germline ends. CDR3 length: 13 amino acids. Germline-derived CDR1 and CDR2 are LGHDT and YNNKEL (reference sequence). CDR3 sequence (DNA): TGTGCCAGCAGCCAACTCTACAGGGATACGCAGTATTTT. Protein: CASSQLYRDTQYF.

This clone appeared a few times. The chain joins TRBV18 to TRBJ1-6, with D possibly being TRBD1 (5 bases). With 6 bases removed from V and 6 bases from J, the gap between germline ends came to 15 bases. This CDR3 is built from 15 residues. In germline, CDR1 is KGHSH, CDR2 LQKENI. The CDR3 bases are TGTGCCAGCTCCCTCTCGGGGACCATTAATTCACCCCTCCACTTT. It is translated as CASSLSGTINSPLHF.

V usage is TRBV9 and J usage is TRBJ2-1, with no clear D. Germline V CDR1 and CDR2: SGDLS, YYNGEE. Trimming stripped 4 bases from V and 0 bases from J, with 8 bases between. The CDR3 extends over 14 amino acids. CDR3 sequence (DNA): TGTGCCAGCAGCCCCCCAAGCTCCTACAATGAGCAGTTCTTC. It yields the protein CASSPPSSYNEQFF.

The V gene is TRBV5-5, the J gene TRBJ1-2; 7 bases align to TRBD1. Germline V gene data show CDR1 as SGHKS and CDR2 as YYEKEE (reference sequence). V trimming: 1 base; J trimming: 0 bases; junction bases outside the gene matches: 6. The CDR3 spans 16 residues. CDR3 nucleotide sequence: TGTGCCAGCAGCTTGACTGGACAGGCTACTAACTATGGCTACACCTTC. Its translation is CASSLTGQATNYGYTF.

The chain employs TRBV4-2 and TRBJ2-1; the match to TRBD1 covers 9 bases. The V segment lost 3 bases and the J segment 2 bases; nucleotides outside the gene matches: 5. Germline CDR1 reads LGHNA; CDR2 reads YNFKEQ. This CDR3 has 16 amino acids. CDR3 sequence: CASSQDRTGAYNEQFF. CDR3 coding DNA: TGTGCCAGCAGCCAGGATAGGACAGGGGCCTACAATGAGCAGTTCTTC.

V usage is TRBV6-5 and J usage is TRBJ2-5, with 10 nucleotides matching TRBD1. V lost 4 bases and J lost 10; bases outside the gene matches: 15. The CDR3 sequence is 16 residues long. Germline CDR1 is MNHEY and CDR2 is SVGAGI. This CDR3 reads CASSFRDRGRGVVQYF. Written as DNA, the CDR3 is TGTGCCAGCAGTTTTAGGGACAGGGGCCGCGGGGTCGTCCAGTACTTC.

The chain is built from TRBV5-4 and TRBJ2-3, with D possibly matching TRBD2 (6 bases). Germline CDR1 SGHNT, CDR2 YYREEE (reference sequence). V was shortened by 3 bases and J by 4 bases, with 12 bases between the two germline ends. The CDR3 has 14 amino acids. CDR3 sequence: CASSSEGRPDTQYF. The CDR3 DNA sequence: TGTGCCAGCAGCTCGGAGGGACGTCCAGATACGCAGTATTTT.

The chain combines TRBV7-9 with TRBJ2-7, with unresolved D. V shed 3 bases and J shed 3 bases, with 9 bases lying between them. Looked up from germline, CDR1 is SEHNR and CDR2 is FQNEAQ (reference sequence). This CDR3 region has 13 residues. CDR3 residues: CASSFGPRYEQYF. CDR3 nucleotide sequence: TGTGCCAGCAGCTTTGGGCCCCGCTACGAGCAGTACTTC.

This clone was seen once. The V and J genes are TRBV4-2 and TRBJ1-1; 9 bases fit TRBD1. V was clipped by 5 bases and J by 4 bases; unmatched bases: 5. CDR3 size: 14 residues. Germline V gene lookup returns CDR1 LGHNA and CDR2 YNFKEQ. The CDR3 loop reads CASSDRQGGTEAFF. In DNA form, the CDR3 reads TGTGCCAGCAGCGACCGACAGGGGGGCACTGAAGCTTTCTTT.

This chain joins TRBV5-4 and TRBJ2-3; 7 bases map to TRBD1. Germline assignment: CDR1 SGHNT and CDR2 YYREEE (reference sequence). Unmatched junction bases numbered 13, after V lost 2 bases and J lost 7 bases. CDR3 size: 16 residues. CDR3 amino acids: CASSLENRGPPYTQYF. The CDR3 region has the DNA TGTGCCAGCAGCTTAGAAAACAGGGGACCACCTTATACGCAGTATTTT.

The CDR3 DNA is TGTGCCAGCAGCCAAAGGCCCATGAGGGGAGCTGGAAACACCATATATTTT. Amino acid sequence: CASSQRPMRGAGNTIYF. This rearrangement joins TRBV3-1 (or the pseudogene TRBV3-2) to TRBJ1-3; maybe TRBD1 (5 bases). This CDR3 contains 17 residues. V was trimmed by 2 bases and J by 2 bases, leaving 16 bases between them. The V gene's germline CDR1 is LGHDT and CDR2 YNNKEL (reference sequence).

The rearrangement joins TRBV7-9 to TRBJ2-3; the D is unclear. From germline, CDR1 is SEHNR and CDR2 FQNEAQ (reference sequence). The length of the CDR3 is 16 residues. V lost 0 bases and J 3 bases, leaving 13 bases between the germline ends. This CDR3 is CASSLALSGLTDTQYF. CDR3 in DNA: TGTGCCAGCAGCTTAGCGCTATCCGGGTTAACAGATACGCAGTATTTT.

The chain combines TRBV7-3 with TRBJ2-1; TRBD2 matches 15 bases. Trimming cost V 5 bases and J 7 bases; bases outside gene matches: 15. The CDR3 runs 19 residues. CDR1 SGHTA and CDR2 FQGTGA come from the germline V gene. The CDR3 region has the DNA TGTGCCAGCAGCCCCAGGACTAGCGGGAGGGCCAAGATATGGAATGAGCAGTTCTTC. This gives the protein CASSPRTSGRAKIWNEQFF.

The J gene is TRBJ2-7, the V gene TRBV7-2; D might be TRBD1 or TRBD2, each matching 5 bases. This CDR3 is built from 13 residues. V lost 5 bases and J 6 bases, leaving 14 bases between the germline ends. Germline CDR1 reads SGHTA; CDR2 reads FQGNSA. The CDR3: CASSRDHKSEQYF. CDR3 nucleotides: TGTGCCAGCAGCAGGGACCACAAAAGCGAGCAGTACTTC.

CDR3 region: CASSAQTGSQETQYF. In DNA, the CDR3 is TGCGCCAGCAGCGCCCAGACAGGGTCCCAAGAGACCCAGTACTTC. V gene TRBV5-1 combines with J gene TRBJ2-5; TRBD1 matches 7 bases. With 4 bases clipped from V and 1 base from J, the junction kept 7 bases outside the gene matches. Germline CDR1 SGHRS, CDR2 YFSETQ. CDR3 length: 15 residues.

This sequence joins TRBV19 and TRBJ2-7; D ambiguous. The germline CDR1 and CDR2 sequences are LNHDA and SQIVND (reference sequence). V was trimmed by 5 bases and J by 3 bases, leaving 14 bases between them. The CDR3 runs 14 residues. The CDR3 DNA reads TGTGCCAGTAGTGGGGTTCTTGGATACTACGAGCAGTACTTC. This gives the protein CASSGVLGYYEQYF.

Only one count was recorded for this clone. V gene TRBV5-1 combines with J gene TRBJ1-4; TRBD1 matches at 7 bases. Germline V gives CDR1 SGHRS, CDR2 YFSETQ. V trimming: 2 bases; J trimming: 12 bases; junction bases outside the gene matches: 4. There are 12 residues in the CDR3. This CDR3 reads CASSLTGVELFF. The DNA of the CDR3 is TGCGCCAGCAGCTTAACAGGGGTTGAACTGTTTTTT. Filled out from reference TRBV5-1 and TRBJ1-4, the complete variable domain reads KAGVTQTPRYLIKTRGQQVTLSCSPISGHRSVSWYQQTPGQGLQFLFEYFSETQRNKGNFPGRFSGRQFSNSRSEMNVSTLELGDSALYLCASSLTGVELFFGSGTQLSVL.

CDR3 bases: TGTGCCAGTACCCGGGCGATCGGGGTTCAGCCCCAGCATTTT. It encodes CASTRAIGVQPQHF. The chain combines TRBV19 with TRBJ1-5, with D hard to call. V was shortened by 7 bases and J by 6 bases, with 16 bases between the two germline ends. The CDR3 length is 14 residues. The germline gives CDR1 LNHDA, CDR2 SQIVND (reference sequence).